Listed below are T cell receptor beta chains from one sample, sequenced in a study of shared clonotypes between healthy human individuals. Some clones are missing from TCRdb's copy, which holds only in-frame ones; the method was immunoSEQ multiplex PCR. The sample comprises approximately 1.9 million clones, 90% to 95% of which are singletons, and about 1.6% rests with the top ten. The sample was naive CD8+ T cells from PBMCs. These TCRs come from a man aged 18 to 30 in good health. Some clones in this sample may be carry-over from other donors' samples. The CDR3 runs from the conserved cysteine through the conserved F or W. The D gene is left open where the match is weak. A clone size is listed for some rows: how often the clone was seen (once, few, many), or a class if it is expanded.

CDR3	DNA	D	V	size	length	J
CASSPWTGENTEAFF	TGTGCCAGCAGTCCATGGACAGGCGAGAACACTGAAGCTTTCTTT	TRBD1	TRBV27	NA	15	TRBJ1-1
CASSNGLATDPSSYEQYF	TGTGCCAGCAGCAACGGACTAGCGACCGACCCGTCCTCCTACGAGCAGTACTTC	TRBD2	TRBV13	NA	18	TRBJ2-7
CASSVITSGRARDEQFF	TGTGCCAGCAGCGTGATAACCAGCGGGAGGGCCCGGGATGAGCAGTTCTTC	TRBD2	TRBV13	NA	17	TRBJ2-1
CASTPRTANTEAFF	TGTGCCAGCACCCCTCGGACAGCGAACACTGAAGCTTTCTTT	NA	TRBV7-9	NA	14	TRBJ1-1
CASSEFPAAFALQETQYF	TGTGCCAGCAGTGAATTCCCCGCAGCCTTTGCTCTTCAAGAGACCCAGTACTTC	NA	TRBV6-1	NA	18	TRBJ2-5
CASSQRAGGNQPQHF	TGCGCCAGCAGCCAGAGAGCAGGGGGCAATCAGCCCCAGCATTTT	NA	TRBV4-1	NA	15	TRBJ1-5
CASSIYSGNVDNEQFF	TGTGCCAGTAGTATTTATAGCGGGAATGTTGACAATGAGCAGTTCTTC	TRBD2	TRBV19	NA	16	TRBJ2-1
CASSFHRDFNSYEQYF	TGTGCCAGCAGCTTTCACCGGGACTTTAATTCCTACGAGCAGTACTTC	NA	TRBV7-8	NA	16	TRBJ2-7
CASSDGVNTEAFF	TGTGCCAGCAGTGACGGGGTGAACACTGAAGCTTTCTTT	NA	TRBV2	NA	13	TRBJ1-1
CAIRGGITDTQYF	TGTGCCATTAGAGGGGGGATAACAGATACGCAGTATTTT	NA	TRBV10-3	NA	13	TRBJ2-3
CASRKGRLAGSYNEQFF	TGTGCCAGCAGGAAGGGTCGACTAGCGGGCTCCTACAATGAGCAGTTCTTC	TRBD2	TRBV2	NA	17	TRBJ2-1
CASSPTGGGSGEQYF	TGTGCCAGCAGCCCGACAGGGGGGGGTTCGGGCGAGCAGTACTTC	TRBD1	TRBV11-1	NA	15	TRBJ2-7
CATSRARVYEQYF	TGTGCCACCAGCAGAGCCAGGGTCTACGAGCAGTACTTC	NA	TRBV15	NA	13	TRBJ2-7
CASSYGEATDTQYF	TGTGCCAGCAGTTACGGGGAAGCCACAGATACGCAGTATTTT	NA	TRBV6-5	NA	14	TRBJ2-3
CASSLRGTAYGYTF	TGTGCCAGCAGTTTACGAGGGACAGCCTATGGCTACACCTTC	TRBD1	TRBV27	once	14	TRBJ1-2
CASSLDTRLAWNEQFF	TGTGCCAGCAGCTTAGATACGCGACTAGCGTGGAATGAGCAGTTCTTC	TRBD2	TRBV11-2	NA	16	TRBJ2-1
CASSLGTGLYNEQFF	TGTGCCAGCAGCTTAGGGACAGGGCTCTACAATGAGCAGTTCTTC	TRBD1	TRBV7-9	NA	15	TRBJ2-1
CASSGLAGVTGELFF	TGTGCCAGCAGCGGACTAGCGGGAGTCACCGGGGAGCTGTTTTTT	TRBD2	TRBV27	NA	15	TRBJ2-2
CASSDAPGLAGVGDTDTQYF	TGCGCCAGCAGTGATGCTCCGGGACTAGCGGGAGTGGGGGACACAGATACGCAGTATTTT	TRBD2	TRBV10-2	NA	20	TRBJ2-3
CTSRQLAGEDPDLYYNEQFF	TGCACCAGCAGACAACTAGCGGGAGAGGACCCCGACCTTTATTACAATGAGCAGTTCTTC	NA	TRBV1	NA	20	TRBJ2-1
CASSSRAGDHYEQYF	TGTGCCAGCAGTTCCCGAGCGGGAGATCACTACGAGCAGTACTTC	TRBD2	TRBV6-6	once	15	TRBJ2-7
CASSQLDTQYF	TGTGCCAGCAGCCAGCTAGATACGCAGTATTTT	NA	TRBV14	once	11	TRBJ2-3
CASSLQGAEDTGELFF	TGTGCCAGCAGCTTACAGGGGGCAGAGGACACCGGGGAGCTGTTTTTT	TRBD1	TRBV7-9	once	16	TRBJ2-2
CASSAPAGSNTGELFF	TGTGCCAGCAGCGCCCCAGCGGGCTCGAACACCGGGGAGCTGTTTTTT	NA	TRBV9	once	16	TRBJ2-2
CASSLGGTSIGELFF	TGTGCCAGCAGTTTAGGCGGGACTAGCATCGGGGAGCTGTTTTTT	TRBD2	TRBV28	NA	15	TRBJ2-2
CASSPRDSSWSQETQYF	TGTGCCAGCAGCCCTCGGGACAGCTCCTGGTCTCAAGAGACCCAGTACTTC	TRBD1	TRBV7-9	NA	17	TRBJ2-5
CASSIDLEGANTGELFF	TGTGCCAGTAGTATAGATCTGGAGGGGGCGAACACCGGGGAGCTGTTTTTT	NA	TRBV19	NA	17	TRBJ2-2
CASSFGESAYEQYF	TGTGCCAGCAGTTTCGGGGAGTCAGCCTACGAGCAGTACTTC	NA	TRBV27	NA	14	TRBJ2-7
CAISESITPGLAGVGEQYF	TGTGCCATCAGTGAATCTATAACTCCGGGACTAGCGGGAGTCGGCGAGCAGTACTTC	TRBD2	TRBV10-3	NA	19	TRBJ2-7
CASSFGDTMGAMNTEAFF	TGTGCCAGCAGTTTCGGGGACACCATGGGGGCAATGAACACTGAAGCTTTCTTT	NA	TRBV28	once	18	TRBJ1-1
CASSVAGRRELFF	TGTGCCAGCAGCGTAGCCGGGCGCAGGGAGCTGTTTTTT	NA	TRBV9	NA	13	TRBJ2-2
CASSYLGNGYEQYF	TGTGCCAGCAGTTACTTGGGGAATGGCTACGAGCAGTACTTC	NA	TRBV6-6	NA	14	TRBJ2-7
CASSVNMDQPQHF	TGTGCCAGCAGCGTAAACATGGATCAGCCCCAGCATTTT	NA	TRBV9	NA	13	TRBJ1-5
CAIGDYSYEQYF	TGTGCCATCGGGGACTATAGCTACGAGCAGTACTTC	TRBD2	TRBV10-3	NA	12	TRBJ2-7
CASSFRGSVNTGELFF	TGTGCCAGCAGCTTCCGAGGGTCCGTGAACACCGGGGAGCTGTTTTTT	NA	TRBV13	NA	16	TRBJ2-2
CASSARTASTDTQYF	TGTGCCAGCAGCGCCCGGACGGCAAGCACAGATACGCAGTATTTT	NA	TRBV9	NA	15	TRBJ2-3
CASSDSNRGTGELFF	TGTGCCAGCAGCGACTCCAACAGGGGGACCGGGGAGCTGTTTTTT	TRBD1	TRBV9	NA	15	TRBJ2-2
CASSSASRGNEQYF	TGTGCCAGCAGCTCTGCTTCCAGGGGAAACGAGCAGTACTTC	NA	TRBV11-1	NA	14	TRBJ2-7
CASSESGRLTDTQYF	TGTGCCAGCAGTGAGAGCGGGAGGCTCACAGATACGCAGTATTTT	TRBD2	TRBV2	NA	15	TRBJ2-3
CASSRQGAGYSPLHF	TGTGCCAGCAGTCGACAGGGGGCAGGTTATTCACCCCTCCACTTT	TRBD1	TRBV28	once	15	TRBJ1-6
CASSPHSTSPGEQYF	TGTGCCAGCAGCCCTCATTCGACCAGCCCAGGCGAGCAGTACTTC	NA	TRBV7-9	NA	15	TRBJ2-7
CASSELGTGVTYEQYF	TGTGCCAGCAGTGAATTGGGGACAGGGGTGACCTACGAGCAGTACTTC	TRBD1	TRBV6-1	NA	16	TRBJ2-7
CASSLSGGLYEQYF	TGTGCCAGCAGCTTATCCGGGGGACTCTACGAGCAGTACTTC	NA	TRBV7-6	NA	14	TRBJ2-7
CASSFRFSGSLLNGELFF	TGTGCCAGCAGCTTCAGGTTTAGCGGGAGTTTGCTGAACGGGGAGCTGTTTTTT	TRBD2	TRBV11-1	NA	18	TRBJ2-2
CASSPWTSGVGYEQYF	TGTGCCAGCAGCCCTTGGACTAGCGGGGTAGGCTACGAGCAGTACTTC	TRBD2	TRBV7-6	NA	16	TRBJ2-7
CASSLSRLYGYTF	TGTGCCAGCAGTTTAAGTCGTCTCTATGGCTACACCTTC	NA	TRBV28	NA	13	TRBJ1-2
CASSQVWGARRYNEQFF	TGCGCCAGCAGCCAAGTTTGGGGGGCCCGACGCTACAATGAGCAGTTCTTC	NA	TRBV4-1	NA	17	TRBJ2-1
CASSVGLAGSYEQYF	TGTGCCAGCAGCGTGGGACTAGCGGGTTCCTACGAGCAGTACTTC	TRBD2	TRBV9	NA	15	TRBJ2-7
CATSRGGGQAFF	TGTGCCACCAGCAGGGGGGGAGGCCAAGCTTTCTTT	NA	TRBV15	NA	12	TRBJ1-1
CASLSGGKNIQYF	TGTGCCAGCCTTAGCGGGGGGAAAAACATTCAGTACTTC	TRBD2	TRBV18	NA	13	TRBJ2-4
CASSPHLREDTEAFF	TGTGCCAGCAGCCCCCACCTCCGCGAGGACACTGAAGCTTTCTTT	NA	TRBV9	NA	15	TRBJ1-1